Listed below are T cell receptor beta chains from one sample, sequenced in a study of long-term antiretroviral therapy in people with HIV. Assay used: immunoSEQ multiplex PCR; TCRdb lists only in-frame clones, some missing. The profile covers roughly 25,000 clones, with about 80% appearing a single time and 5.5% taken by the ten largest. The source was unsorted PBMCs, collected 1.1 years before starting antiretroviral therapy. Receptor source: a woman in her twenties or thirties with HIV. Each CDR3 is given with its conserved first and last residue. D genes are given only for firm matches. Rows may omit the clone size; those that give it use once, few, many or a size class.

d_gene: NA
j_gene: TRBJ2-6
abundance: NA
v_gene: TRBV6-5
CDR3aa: CASSPPSGANVLTF
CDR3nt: TGTGCCAGCAGTCCCCCCTCTGGGGCCAACGTCCTGACTTTC

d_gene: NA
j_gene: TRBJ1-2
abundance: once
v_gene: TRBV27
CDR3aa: CASSFLRDYNYGYTF
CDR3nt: TGTGCCAGCAGTTTCCTCAGGGACTATAACTATGGCTACACCTTC

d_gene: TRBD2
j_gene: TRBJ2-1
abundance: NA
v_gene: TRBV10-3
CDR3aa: CAISESTSGLYNEQFF
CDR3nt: TGTGCCATCAGTGAGTCGACTAGCGGTCTTTACAATGAGCAGTTCTTC

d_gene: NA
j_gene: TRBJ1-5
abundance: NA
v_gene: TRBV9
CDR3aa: CASSPSRDFEQPQHF
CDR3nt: TGTGCCAGCAGCCCTTCCAGGGACTTCGAGCAGCCCCAGCATTTT

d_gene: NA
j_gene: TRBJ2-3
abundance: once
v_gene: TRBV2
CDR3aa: CASKTSIARMFTDTQYF
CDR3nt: TGTGCCAGCAAAACCTCGATAGCGAGAATGTTCACAGATACGCAGTATTTT

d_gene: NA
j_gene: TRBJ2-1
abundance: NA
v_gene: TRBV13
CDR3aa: CASSLGGDEQFF
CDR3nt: TGTGCCAGCAGCTTAGGGGGCGATGAGCAGTTCTTC

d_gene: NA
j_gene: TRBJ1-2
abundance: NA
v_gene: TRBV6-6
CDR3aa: CASGGTAAWSGYTF
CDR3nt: TGTGCCAGCGGGGGGACGGCCGCCTGGAGTGGCTACACCTTC

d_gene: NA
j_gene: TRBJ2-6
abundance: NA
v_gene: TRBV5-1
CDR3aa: CASSLAPGANVLTF
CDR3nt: TGCGCCAGCAGCTTGGCCCCGGGGGCCAACGTCCTGACTTTC

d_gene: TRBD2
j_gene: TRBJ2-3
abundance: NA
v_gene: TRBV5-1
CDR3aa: CASSSDTSGGLSTDTQYF
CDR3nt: TGCGCCAGCAGTTCAGATACTAGCGGGGGCCTAAGCACAGATACGCAGTATTTT

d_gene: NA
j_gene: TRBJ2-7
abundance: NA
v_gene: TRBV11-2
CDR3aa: CASSLRTDSYEQYF
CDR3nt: TGTGCCAGCAGCTTACGGACAGACTCCTACGAGCAGTACTTC

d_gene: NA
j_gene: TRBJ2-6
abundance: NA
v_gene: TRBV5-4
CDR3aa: CASSSYLSGANVLTF
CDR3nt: TGTGCCAGCAGCTCGTACCTTTCTGGGGCCAACGTCCTGACTTTC

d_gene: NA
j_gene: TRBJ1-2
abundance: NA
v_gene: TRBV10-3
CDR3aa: CAITVSIQGYGYTF
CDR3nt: TGTGCCATCACAGTTTCTATACAGGGCTATGGCTACACCTTC

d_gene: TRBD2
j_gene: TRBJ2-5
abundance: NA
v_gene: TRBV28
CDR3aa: CASSLLAGGQETQYF
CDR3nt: TGTGCCAGCAGTTTACTAGCGGGGGGGCAAGAGACCCAGTACTTC

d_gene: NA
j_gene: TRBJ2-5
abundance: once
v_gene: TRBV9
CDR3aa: CASSVEGRAGETQYF
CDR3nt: TGTGCCAGCAGCGTAGAGGGCAGGGCCGGAGAGACCCAGTACTTC

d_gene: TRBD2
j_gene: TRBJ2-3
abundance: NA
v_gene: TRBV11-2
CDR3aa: CASSLILAGLGTQYF
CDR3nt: TGTGCCAGCAGTCTTATTCTAGCGGGGCTGGGTACGCAGTATTTT

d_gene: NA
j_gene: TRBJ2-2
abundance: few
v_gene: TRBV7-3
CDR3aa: CASSPSSLIGGATGELFF
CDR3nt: TGTGCCAGCAGCCCCTCAAGCCTCATAGGGGGTGCCACCGGGGAGCTGTTTTTT

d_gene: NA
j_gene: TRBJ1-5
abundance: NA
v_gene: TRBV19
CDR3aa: CASSIDWTVQVPNQPQHF
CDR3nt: TGTGCCAGTAGTATAGATTGGACAGTTCAGGTCCCCAATCAGCCCCAGCATTTT

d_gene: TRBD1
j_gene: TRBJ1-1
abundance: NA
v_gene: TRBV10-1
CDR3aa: CASSDAGTGEAFF
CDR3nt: TGCGCCAGCAGTGATGCCGGGACAGGTGAAGCTTTCTTT

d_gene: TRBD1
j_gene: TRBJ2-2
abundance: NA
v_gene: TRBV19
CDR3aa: CASSSRTGGKTGELFF
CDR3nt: TGTGCCAGTAGTTCCCGGACAGGGGGCAAAACCGGGGAGCTGTTTTTT

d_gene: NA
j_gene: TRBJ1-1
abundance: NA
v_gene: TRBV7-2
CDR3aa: CASRVGMNTEAFF
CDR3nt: TGTGCCAGCAGGGTGGGGATGAACACTGAAGCTTTCTTT

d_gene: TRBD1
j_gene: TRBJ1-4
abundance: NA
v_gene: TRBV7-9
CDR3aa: CASSSGQGSSGNEKLFF
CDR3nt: TGTGCCAGCAGCTCGGGACAGGGGAGTTCGGGGAATGAAAAACTGTTTTTT

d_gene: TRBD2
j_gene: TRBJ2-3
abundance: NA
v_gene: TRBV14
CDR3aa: CASSQEYVGLAGGTDTQYF
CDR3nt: TGTGCCAGCAGCCAAGAGTATGTGGGGCTAGCGGGGGGCACAGATACGCAGTATTTT

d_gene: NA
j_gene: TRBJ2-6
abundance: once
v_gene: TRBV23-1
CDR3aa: CASSQSLVLNNRGGANVLTF
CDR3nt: TGCGCCAGCAGTCAATCGTTGGTTTTGAACAATCGCGGTGGGGCCAACGTCCTGACTTTC

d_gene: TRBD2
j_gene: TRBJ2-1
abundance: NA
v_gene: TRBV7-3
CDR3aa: CASSVYLAGGNNEQFF
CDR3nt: TGTGCCAGCAGCGTTTACTTAGCGGGGGGAAACAATGAGCAGTTCTTC

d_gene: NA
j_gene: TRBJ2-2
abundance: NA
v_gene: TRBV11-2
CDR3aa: CASSLAGMRTGELFF
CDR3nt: TGTGCCAGCAGCTTAGCCGGGATGAGGACCGGGGAGCTGTTTTTT

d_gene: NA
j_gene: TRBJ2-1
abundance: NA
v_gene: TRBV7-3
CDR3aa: CASSIAGVRSYNEQFF
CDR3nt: TGTGCCAGCAGCATAGCAGGGGTCCGGTCCTACAATGAGCAGTTCTTC

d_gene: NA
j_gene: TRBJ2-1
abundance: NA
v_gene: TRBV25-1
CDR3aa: CASSEQLHNEQFF
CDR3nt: TGTGCCAGCAGTGAACAGTTACACAATGAGCAGTTCTTC

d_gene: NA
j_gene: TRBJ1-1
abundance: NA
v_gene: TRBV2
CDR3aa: CASSEPKMNTEAFF
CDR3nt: TGTGCCAGCAGTGAACCCAAAATGAACACTGAAGCTTTCTTT

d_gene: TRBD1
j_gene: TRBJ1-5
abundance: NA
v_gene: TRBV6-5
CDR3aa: CASQSTGGYQPQHF
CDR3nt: TGTGCCAGCCAGTCGACAGGGGGCTATCAGCCCCAGCATTTT

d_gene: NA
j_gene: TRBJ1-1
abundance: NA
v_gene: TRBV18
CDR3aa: CASSPIGGNTEAFF
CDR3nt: TGTGCCAGCTCACCTATCGGGGGGAACACTGAAGCTTTCTTT

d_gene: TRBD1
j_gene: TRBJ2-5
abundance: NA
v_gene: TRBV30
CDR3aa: CAWGTGGETQYF
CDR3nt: TGTGCCTGGGGGACAGGGGGAGAGACCCAGTACTTC

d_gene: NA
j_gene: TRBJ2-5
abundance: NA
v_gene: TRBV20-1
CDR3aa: CSAIPQETQYF
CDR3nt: TGCAGTGCTATACCTCAAGAGACCCAGTACTTC

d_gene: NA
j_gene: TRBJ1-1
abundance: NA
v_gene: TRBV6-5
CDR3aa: CASSLPAKNTEAFF
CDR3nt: TGTGCCAGCAGTTTACCCGCGAAGAACACTGAAGCTTTCTTT

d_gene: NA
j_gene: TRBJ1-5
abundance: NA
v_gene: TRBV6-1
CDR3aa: CASSESGRSNQPQHF
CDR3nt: TGTGCCAGCAGTGAGTCCGGCAGAAGCAATCAGCCCCAGCATTTT

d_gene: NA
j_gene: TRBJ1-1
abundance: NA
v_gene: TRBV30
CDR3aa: CAWSVVRANTEAFF
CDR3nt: TGTGCCTGGAGTGTGGTACGGGCGAACACTGAAGCTTTCTTT

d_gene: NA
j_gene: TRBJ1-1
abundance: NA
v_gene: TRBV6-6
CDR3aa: CASTFSANTEAFF
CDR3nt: TGTGCCAGCACCTTCTCCGCAAACACTGAAGCTTTCTTT

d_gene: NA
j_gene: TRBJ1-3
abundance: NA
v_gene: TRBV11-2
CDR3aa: CASSLDRYSRVGNTIYF
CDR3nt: TGTGCCAGCAGCTTAGATAGGTACTCCCGAGTTGGAAACACCATATATTTT

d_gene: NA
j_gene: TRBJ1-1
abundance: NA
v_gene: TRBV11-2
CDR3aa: CASSLGRQNTEAFF
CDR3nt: TGTGCCAGCAGCTTAGGGCGACAGAACACTGAAGCTTTCTTT

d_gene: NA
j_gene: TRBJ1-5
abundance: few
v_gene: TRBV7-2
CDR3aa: CASSSTRQFNQPQHF
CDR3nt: TGTGCCAGCAGCTCCACCAGACAGTTCAATCAGCCCCAGCATTTT

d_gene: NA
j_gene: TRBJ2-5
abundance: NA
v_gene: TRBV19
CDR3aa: CASSISVPETQYF
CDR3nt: TGTGCCAGTAGTATATCCGTCCCGGAGACCCAGTACTTC

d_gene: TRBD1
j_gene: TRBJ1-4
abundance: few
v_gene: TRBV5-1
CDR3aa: CASSLQGSANEKLFF
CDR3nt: TGCGCCAGCAGCCTACAGGGGAGCGCTAATGAAAAACTGTTTTTT

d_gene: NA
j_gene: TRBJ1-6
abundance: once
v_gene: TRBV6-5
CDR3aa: CASSQTGPANSPLHF
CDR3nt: TGTGCCAGCAGTCAAACAGGGCCCGCTAATTCACCCCTCCACTTT

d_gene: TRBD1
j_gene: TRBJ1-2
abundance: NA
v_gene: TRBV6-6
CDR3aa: CASSYSGDSFYGYTF
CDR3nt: TGTGCCAGCAGTTACTCGGGGGACAGTTTCTATGGCTACACCTTC

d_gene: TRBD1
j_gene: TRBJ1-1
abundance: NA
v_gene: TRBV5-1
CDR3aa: CASSFAGGGTEAFF
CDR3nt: TGCGCCAGCAGCTTCGCAGGGGGGGGGACTGAAGCTTTCTTT

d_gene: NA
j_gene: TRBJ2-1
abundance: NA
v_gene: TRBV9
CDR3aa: CASSVDYNEQFF
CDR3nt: TGTGCCAGCAGCGTAGACTACAATGAGCAGTTCTTC

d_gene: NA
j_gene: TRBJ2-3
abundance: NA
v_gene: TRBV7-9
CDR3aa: CASSPSGGTDTQYF
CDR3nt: TGTGCCAGCAGCCCCTCGGGGGGCACAGATACGCAGTATTTT

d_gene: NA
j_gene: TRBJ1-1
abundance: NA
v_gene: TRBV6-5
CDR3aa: CASRQNVRGLTEAFF
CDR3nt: TGTGCCAGCAGACAGAACGTCAGGGGTCTCACTGAAGCTTTCTTT

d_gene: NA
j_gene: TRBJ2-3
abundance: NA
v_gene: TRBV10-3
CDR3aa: CAIKAWGTQYF
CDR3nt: TGTGCCATTAAGGCCTGGGGCACGCAGTATTTT

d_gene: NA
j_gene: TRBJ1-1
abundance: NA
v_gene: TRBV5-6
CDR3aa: CASIGHLNTEAFF
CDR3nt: TGTGCCAGCATCGGACACCTGAACACTGAAGCTTTCTTT

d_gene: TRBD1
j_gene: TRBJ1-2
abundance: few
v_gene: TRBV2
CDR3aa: CASRQQGAWTGYTF
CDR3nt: TGTGCCAGCAGACAACAGGGGGCCTGGACAGGCTACACCTTC

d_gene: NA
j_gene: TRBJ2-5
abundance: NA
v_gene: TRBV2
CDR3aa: CASSEALVETQYF
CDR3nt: TGTGCCAGCAGTGAAGCGCTGGTGGAGACCCAGTACTTC

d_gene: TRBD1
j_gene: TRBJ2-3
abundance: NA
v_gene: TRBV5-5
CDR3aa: CASSRGTGSTDTQYF
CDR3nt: TGTGCCAGCAGCCGTGGGACAGGCAGCACAGATACGCAGTATTTT

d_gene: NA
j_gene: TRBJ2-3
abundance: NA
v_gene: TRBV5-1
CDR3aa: CASSSQGPTDTQYF
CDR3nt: TGCGCCAGCAGCTCCCAGGGGCCCACAGATACGCAGTATTTT

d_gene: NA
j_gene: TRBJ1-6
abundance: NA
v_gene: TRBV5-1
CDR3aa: CASSLNSERNSPLHF
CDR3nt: TGCGCCAGCAGCTTGAATTCCGAACGCAATTCACCCCTCCACTTT

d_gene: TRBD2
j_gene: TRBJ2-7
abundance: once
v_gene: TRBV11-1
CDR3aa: CASTRGGETYEQYF
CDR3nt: TGTGCCAGCACCCGCGGGGGAGAGACCTACGAGCAGTACTTC

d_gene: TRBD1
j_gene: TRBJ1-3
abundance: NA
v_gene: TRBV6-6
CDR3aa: CASSGGTAYSGNTIYF
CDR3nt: TGTGCCAGCAGTGGCGGGACAGCGTACTCTGGAAACACCATATATTTT

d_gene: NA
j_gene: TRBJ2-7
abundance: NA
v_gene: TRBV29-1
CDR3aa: CSVEVQGYEQYF
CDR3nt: TGCAGCGTTGAAGTACAGGGCTACGAGCAGTACTTC